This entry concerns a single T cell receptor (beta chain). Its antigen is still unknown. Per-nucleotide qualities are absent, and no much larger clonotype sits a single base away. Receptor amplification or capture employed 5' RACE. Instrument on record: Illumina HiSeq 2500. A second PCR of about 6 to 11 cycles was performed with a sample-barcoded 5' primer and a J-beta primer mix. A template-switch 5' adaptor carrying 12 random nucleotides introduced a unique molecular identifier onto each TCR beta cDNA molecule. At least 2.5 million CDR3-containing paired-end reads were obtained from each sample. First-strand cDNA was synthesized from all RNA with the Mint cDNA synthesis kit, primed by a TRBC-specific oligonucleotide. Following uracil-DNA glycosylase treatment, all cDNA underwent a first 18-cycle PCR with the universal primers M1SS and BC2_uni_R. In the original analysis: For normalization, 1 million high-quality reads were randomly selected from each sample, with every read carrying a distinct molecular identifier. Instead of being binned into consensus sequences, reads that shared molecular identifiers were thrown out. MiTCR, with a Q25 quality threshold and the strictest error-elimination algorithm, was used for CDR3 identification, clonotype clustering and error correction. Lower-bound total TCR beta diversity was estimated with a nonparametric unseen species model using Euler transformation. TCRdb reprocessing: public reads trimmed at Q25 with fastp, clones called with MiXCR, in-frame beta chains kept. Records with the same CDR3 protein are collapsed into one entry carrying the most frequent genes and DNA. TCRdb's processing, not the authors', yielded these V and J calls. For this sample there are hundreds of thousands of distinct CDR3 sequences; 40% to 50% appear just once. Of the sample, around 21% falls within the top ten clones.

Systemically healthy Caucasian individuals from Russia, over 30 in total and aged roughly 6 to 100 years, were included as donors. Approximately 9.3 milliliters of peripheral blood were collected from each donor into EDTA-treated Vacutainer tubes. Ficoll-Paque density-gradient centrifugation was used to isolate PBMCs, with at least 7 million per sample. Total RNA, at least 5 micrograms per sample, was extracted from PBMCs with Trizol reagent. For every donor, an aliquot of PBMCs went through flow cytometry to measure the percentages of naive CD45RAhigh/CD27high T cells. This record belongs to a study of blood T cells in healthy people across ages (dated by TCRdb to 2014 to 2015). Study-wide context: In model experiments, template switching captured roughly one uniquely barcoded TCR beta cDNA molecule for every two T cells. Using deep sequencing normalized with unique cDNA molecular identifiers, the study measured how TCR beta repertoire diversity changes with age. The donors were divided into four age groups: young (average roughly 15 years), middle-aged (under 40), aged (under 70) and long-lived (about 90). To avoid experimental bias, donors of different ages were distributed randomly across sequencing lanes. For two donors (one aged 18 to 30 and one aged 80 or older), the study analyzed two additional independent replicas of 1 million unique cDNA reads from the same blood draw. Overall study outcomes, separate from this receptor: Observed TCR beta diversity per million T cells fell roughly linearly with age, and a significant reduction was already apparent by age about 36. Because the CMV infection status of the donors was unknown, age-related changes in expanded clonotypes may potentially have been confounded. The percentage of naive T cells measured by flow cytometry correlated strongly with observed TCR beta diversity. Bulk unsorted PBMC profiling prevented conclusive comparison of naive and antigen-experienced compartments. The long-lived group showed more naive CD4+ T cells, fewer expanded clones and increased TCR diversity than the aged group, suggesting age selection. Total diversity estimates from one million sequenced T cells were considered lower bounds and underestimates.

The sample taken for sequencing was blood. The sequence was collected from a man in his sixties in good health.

The bases read TGTGCCTGGAGTACGGGACCCATCTATGGCTACACCTTC. Its product reads: CAWSTGPIYGYTF. The chain is encoded by TRBV30 joined to TRBJ1-2, with TRBD1 tentatively as D gene (5 bases match). For CDR1 and CDR2, the germline V gene (reference sequence) lists GTSNPN and SVGIG. V is pared back by 2 bases and J by 4 bases, with 11 bases lying between the germline termini. The CDR3, from cysteine to phenylalanine, totals 13 residues. The entry retains the CDR3 DNA only, 39 bases that are in frame from base 1. When the CDR3 is completed using the reference TRBV30 and TRBJ1-2 genes on either side, the full variable domain is SQTIHQWPATLVQPVGSPLSLECTVEGTSNPNLYWYRQAAGRGLQLLFYSVGIGQISSEVPQNLSASRPQDRQFILSSKKLLLSDSGFYLCAWSTGPIYGYTFGSGTRLTVV.